This TCR beta chain is from a study of blood T cell repertoires in COVID-19. Study-wide background: PBMCs, B-cell-depleted T cells, or T cells were the source of the cDNA or gDNA that made up the material.

Per the original data handling: From reference gene primer amplification, estimates of nucleated cell counts were derived. TCRdb keeps only in-frame clones here, not all; method: immunoSEQ multiplex PCR. V, J and clone size derive from that table, while D and trimming were established from the DNA sequence. The sample shows 110,000 to 150,000 clones, around 79% of them seen only once. The germline gives CDR1 MNHEY, CDR2 SVGAGI. Unmatched junction bases numbered 6, after V lost 5 bases and J lost 1 base. CDR3 length: 15 residues. Enrollment of patients from Seattle took place during active infection, with longitudinal follow-up.

This chain uses TRBV6-5 with TRBJ1-1, with TRBD1 matching over 8 bases. The origin of this receptor is a woman in her seventies with COVID-19, enrolled during active disease. Sequencing was carried out using peripheral blood. CDR3 nucleotides: TGTGCCAGCAGTCCCCGACAGGGGACGAACACTGAAGCTTTCTTT. Translating gives CASSPRQGTNTEAFF.